The entry below describes one T cell receptor beta chain. The specificity of this receptor is unknown. No clone much larger than this one lies a single base away; base qualities are absent. Library preparation employed 5' RACE. The instrument was an Illumina HiSeq 2500. A second 7 to 11 cycle PCR used a sample-barcoded 5' primer and a J-beta primer mix. Each TCR beta cDNA molecule received a unique molecular identifier from a template-switch 5' adaptor carrying 12 random nucleotides. At least 3 million CDR3-containing paired-end reads were obtained from each sample. All of the RNA was converted into first-strand cDNA using the Mint cDNA synthesis kit, with a TRBC-specific oligonucleotide serving as the primer. All cDNA was treated with uracil-DNA glycosylase and then went through a first 18-cycle PCR with the universal primers M1SS and BC2_uni_R. Turning to the authors' computational methods: Each sample was normalized by randomly selecting 1 million high-quality reads, each carrying a distinct molecular identifier. Reads sharing molecular identifiers were discarded rather than binned into consensus sequences. CDR3 identification, clonotype clustering and error correction used MiTCR with a Q25 quality threshold and the strictest error-elimination algorithm. A nonparametric unseen species model with Euler transformation was used to estimate a lower bound on total TCR beta diversity. TCRdb reprocessing: public reads trimmed at Q25 with fastp, clones called with MiXCR, in-frame beta chains kept. Under each unique CDR3 protein, matching rows form one entry showing the most common genes and DNA. The V and J calls, along with clone size, are taken from TCRdb and not from the paper's own processing. Here the sample has 750,000 to 850,000 distinct CDR3 sequences; roughly 25% occur a single time. Under 4.5% of the sample lies in the top ten.

The donors were roughly 40 Caucasian individuals from Russia, aged 6 to 90 years, who were systemically healthy. Approximately 9.3 milliliters of peripheral blood were drawn from each donor into EDTA-treated Vacutainer tubes. Ficoll-Paque density-gradient centrifugation was used to isolate PBMCs, with at least 7 million obtained per sample. Total RNA was extracted from PBMCs with Trizol reagent, with at least 5 micrograms obtained per sample. For every donor, flow cytometry on a PBMC aliquot measured the percentage of naive CD45RAhigh/CD27high T cells. The sample comes from a study of blood T cells in healthy people across ages (dated by TCRdb to 2014 to 2015). At the level of the whole study: In model experiments, template switching captured about one uniquely barcoded TCR beta cDNA molecule for every two T cells. To track age-related changes in TCR beta repertoire diversity, the study relied on deep sequencing normalized with unique cDNA molecular identifiers. Four age groups were formed from the donors: young (average 16 years), middle-aged (approximately 39), aged (around 62) and long-lived (about 80). For two donors (one aged 18 to 30 and one aged 80 or older), the study analyzed two additional independent replicas of 1 million unique cDNA reads from the same blood draw.

Looking up the germline V gene yields CDR1 SGHVS and CDR2 FQNEAQ. The CDR3 contains 15 residues, cysteine and phenylalanine counted. This entry keeps only the CDR3 DNA: 45 bases, framed from base 1. V loses 2 bases, J loses 1 base, and the germline ends lie 9 bases apart. What the research found in general, with its limitations: As age increased, observed TCR beta diversity per million T cells dropped in a roughly linear way, and a significant reduction was already evident by age 40. Observed TCR beta diversity correlated strongly with the percentage of naive T cells measured by flow cytometry. The long-lived group showed more naive CD4+ T cells, fewer expanded clones and increased TCR diversity than the aged group, suggesting age selection. Because profiling used bulk unsorted PBMCs, naive and antigen-experienced compartments could not be compared conclusively. Estimates of total diversity based on one million sequenced T cells were considered lower bounds and underestimates. Donor CMV infection status was unknown, potentially confounding age-related changes in expanded clonotypes.

These data also formed part of another study, on T cells of mothers and their children. According to the second study: Nine systemically healthy Caucasian individuals served as donors, namely three mothers together with their six children. cDNA synthesis consumed the entire amount of extracted RNA, loaded at 1.5 ug RNA in each 15 ul reaction. Sample barcodes and 2-4 random nucleotides were added via the M1S primer in the second PCR. More than 9 million TCR beta CDR3 reads were obtained from each mother, and some 3 million reads were obtained from each child. TCR recombination output is similarly shaped by thymic selection in related and unrelated pairs, with a minor effect exerted by inherited differences. Normalized repertoire overlap in related mother-child pairs was always slightly higher than in unrelated mother-child pairs, but the difference was never significant. With a sensitivity of approximately 100 clones per million clonotypes, no persistent microchimeric T cell clones were detected. In the study, deep NGS was used to compare the TCR beta repertoires of mothers and children, and features distinguishing related mother-child pairs from unrelated individuals were sought. Mothers averaged approximately 41 +/- 4 years of age and children averaged roughly 10 +/- 4 years. After adapter ligation with NEBNext reagents, the libraries were sequenced on Illumina HiSeq 2000 with 100+100 nt paired-end reads. Mother and child libraries were prepared a month apart and sequenced in separate runs to prevent cross-contamination. Between about 500,000 and 2,100,000 distinct TCR beta clonotypes were identified per donor. Naive TCR beta clonotypes were estimated from low-frequency clonotypes matched to each donor's FACS-determined naive share, without sorting.

This clonotype was obtained from a boy younger than 18 in good health. Rearrangement joined TRBV7-8 to TRBJ2-1; a weak D assignment points to TRBD1 (5 bases agree). Sample: blood. The CDR3: CASSLFRQSYNEQFF. The DNA reads as follows: TGTGCCAGCAGCTTATTCAGACAGTCCTACAATGAGCAGTTCTTC.